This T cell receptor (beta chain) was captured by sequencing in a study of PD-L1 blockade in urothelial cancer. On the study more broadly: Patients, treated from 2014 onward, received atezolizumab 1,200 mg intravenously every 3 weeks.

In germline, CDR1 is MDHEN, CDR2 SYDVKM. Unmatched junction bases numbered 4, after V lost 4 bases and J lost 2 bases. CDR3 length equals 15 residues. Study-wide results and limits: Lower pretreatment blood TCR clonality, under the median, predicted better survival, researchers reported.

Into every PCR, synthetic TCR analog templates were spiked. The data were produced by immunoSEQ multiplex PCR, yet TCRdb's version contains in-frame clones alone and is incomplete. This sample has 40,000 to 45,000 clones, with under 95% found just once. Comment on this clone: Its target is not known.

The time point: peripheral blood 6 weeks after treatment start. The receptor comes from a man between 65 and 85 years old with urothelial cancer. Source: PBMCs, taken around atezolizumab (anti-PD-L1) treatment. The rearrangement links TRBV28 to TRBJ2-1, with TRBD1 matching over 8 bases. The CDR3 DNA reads TGTGCCAGCAGTTGGACAGGGCTCGCCTACAATGAGCAGTTCTTC. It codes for CASSWTGLAYNEQFF.